The sequence of this TCR beta chain was determined in a study of blood T cell repertoires in COVID-19. Study details: The United States, Italy and Spain were the sources of the acute and convalescent COVID-19 samples. In each case, the material was cDNA or gDNA derived from T cells, B-cell-depleted T cells, or PBMCs.

Study processing details: Cell counts per sample came from amplifying reference gene primers. Sequenced by immunoSEQ multiplex PCR; TCRdb stores in-frame clones only, minus some. The DNA was the basis for D and trimming; V, J and clone size are from that table. This sample carries 100,000 or so clones, roughly 85% of them seen once, and the ten largest clones take roughly an eighth. The specimen sequenced was peripheral blood. This receptor was identified in a woman aged 65 to 85 with acute or convalescent COVID-19.

The CDR3 DNA is TGCGCCAGCAGCTTTAGACAGGGGGCAGATGGCTACACCTTC. Its protein product is CASSFRQGADGYTF. This sequence joins TRBV5-1 and TRBJ1-2; TRBD1 agrees at 10 bases. Trimming at V came to 2 bases and at J to 6 bases, leaving 4 bases not matched to a gene. CDR1 and CDR2 from the germline V gene are SGHRS and YFSETQ. The CDR3 consists of 14 residues.